Given below is one T cell receptor (beta chain) in context. The sample is drawn from a study of blood T cell repertoires in COVID-19. Study summary: Material from acute and convalescent COVID-19 was sourced from the United States, Italy and Spain. From T cells, B-cell-depleted T cells, or PBMCs came the material, which was cDNA or gDNA.

The authors' processing: How many nucleated cells were present was estimated from reference gene primer amplification. Some clones are missing from TCRdb's copy, which holds only in-frame ones; the method was immunoSEQ multiplex PCR. V and J calls and clone size are copied from that table; D and trimming were computed from the DNA. The sample comprises approximately 500,000 clones, approximately 91% of which are singletons, and less than 9.5% rests with the top ten. Followed over time, Seattle patients had been enrolled while infection was active. The CDR3 is made up of 16 amino acids. Germline trimming cut 0 bases from V and 5 bases from J; bases unmatched to any gene: 9. CDR1 and CDR2 from the germline V gene are SGHRS and YFSETQ.

This receptor was obtained from a woman aged 45-65 years with COVID-19, enrolled during active disease. The gene calls are TRBV5-1 and TRBJ2-5, with 8 bases identical to TRBD2. What was sequenced was peripheral blood. The CDR3 region is CASSLVPGGPGETQYF. The CDR3 DNA follows: TGCGCCAGCAGCTTGGTTCCGGGGGGGCCAGGCGAGACCCAGTACTTC.